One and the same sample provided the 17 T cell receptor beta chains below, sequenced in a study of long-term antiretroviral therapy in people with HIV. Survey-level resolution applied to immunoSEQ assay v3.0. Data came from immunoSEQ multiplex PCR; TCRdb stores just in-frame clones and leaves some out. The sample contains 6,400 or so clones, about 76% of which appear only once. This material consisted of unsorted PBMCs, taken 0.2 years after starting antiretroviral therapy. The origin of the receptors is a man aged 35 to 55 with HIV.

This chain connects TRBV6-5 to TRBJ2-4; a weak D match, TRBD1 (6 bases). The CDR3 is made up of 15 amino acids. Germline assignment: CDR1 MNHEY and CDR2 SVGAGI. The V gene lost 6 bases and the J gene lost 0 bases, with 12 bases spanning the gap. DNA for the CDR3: TGTGCCAGCAGCGGGACATCACTAGCCAAAAACATTCAGTACTTC. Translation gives CASSGTSLAKNIQYF.

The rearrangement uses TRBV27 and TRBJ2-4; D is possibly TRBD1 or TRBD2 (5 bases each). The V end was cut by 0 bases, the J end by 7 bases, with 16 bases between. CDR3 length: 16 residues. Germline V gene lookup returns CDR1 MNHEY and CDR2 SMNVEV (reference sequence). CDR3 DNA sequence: TGTGCCAGCAGTTTATCGACCGGGACCCAAGGGAACATTCAGTACTTC. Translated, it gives CASSLSTGTQGNIQYF.

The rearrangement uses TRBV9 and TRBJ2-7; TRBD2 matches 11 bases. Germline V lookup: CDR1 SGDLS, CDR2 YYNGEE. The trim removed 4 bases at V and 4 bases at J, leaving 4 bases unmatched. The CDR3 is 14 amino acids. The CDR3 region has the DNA TGTGCCAGCAGCCCGCTAGCGGGGGGTTACGAGCAGTACTTC. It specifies CASSPLAGGYEQYF.

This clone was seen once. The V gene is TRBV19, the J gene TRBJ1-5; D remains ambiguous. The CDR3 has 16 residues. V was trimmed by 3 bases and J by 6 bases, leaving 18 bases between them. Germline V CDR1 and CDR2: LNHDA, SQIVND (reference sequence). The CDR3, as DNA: TGTGCCAGTAGTATCCCCCACTCGGGCGTGGGTCAGCCCCAGCATTTT. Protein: CASSIPHSGVGQPQHF.

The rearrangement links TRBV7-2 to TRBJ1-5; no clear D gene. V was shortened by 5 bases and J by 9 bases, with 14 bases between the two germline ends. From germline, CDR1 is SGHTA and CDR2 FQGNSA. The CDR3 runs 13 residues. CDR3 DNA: TGTGCCAGCAGCCCCGCCACCCGGGGGCCCCAGCATTTT. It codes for CASSPATRGPQHF.

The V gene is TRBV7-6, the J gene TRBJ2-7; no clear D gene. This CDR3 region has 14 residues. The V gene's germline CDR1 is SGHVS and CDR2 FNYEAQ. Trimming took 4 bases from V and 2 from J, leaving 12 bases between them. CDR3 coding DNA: TGTGCCAGCAGCTCTTCTAACAGAGCCTACGAGCAGTACTTC. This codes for CASSSSNRAYEQYF.

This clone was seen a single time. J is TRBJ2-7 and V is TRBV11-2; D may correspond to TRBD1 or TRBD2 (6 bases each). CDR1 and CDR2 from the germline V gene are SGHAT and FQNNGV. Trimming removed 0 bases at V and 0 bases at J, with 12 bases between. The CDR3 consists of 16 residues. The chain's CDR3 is CASSLDWGATSYEQYF. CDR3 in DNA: TGTGCCAGCAGCTTAGATTGGGGGGCTACCTCCTACGAGCAGTACTTC.

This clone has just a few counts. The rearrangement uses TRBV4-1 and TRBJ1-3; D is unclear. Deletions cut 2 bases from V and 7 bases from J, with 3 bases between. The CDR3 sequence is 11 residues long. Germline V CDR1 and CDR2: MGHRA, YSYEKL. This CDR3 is CASSQLNTIYF. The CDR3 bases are TGCGCCAGCAGCCAATTGAACACCATATATTTT.

Here the CDR3 reads CAIGPGGRAGNTIYF. The CDR3, as DNA: TGTGCCATAGGTCCCGGGGGGCGAGCTGGAAACACCATATATTTT. The V and J genes are TRBV10-3 and TRBJ1-3, with D tentatively TRBD1 (6 bases). The CDR3 length is 15 residues. With 9 bases removed from V and 2 bases from J, the gap between germline ends came to 17 bases. Germline-derived CDR1 and CDR2 are ENHRY and SYGVKD.

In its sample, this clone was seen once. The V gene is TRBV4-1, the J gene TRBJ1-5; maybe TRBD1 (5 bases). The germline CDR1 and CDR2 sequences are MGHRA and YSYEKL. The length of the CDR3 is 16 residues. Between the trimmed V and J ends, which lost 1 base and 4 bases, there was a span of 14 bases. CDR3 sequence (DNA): TGCGCCAGCAGCCAAGGCGGGGACGGACTGAATCAGCCCCAGCATTTT. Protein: CASSQGGDGLNQPQHF.

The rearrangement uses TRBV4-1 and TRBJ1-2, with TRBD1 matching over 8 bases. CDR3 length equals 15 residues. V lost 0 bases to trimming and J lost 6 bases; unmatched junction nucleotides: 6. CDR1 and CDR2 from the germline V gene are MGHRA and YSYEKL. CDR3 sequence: CASSQDPGGADGYTF. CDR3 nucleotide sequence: TGCGCCAGCAGCCAAGACCCAGGGGGCGCGGATGGCTACACCTTC.

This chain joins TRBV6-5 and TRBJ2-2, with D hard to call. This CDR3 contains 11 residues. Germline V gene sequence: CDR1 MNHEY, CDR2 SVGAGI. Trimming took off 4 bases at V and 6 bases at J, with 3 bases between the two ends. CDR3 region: CASSSSGELFF. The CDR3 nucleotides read TGTGCCAGCAGTTCTTCCGGGGAGCTGTTTTTT.

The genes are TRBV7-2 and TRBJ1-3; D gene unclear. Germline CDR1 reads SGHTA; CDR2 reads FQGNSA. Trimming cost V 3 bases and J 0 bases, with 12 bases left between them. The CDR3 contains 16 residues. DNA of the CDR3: TGTGCCAGCAGCTTCTCACAGCCGAGCTCTGGAAACACCATATATTTT. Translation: CASSFSQPSSGNTIYF.

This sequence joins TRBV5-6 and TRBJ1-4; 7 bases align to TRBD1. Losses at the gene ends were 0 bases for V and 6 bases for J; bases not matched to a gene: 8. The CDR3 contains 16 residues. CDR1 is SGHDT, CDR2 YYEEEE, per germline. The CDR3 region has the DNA TGTGCCAGCAGCTTGGTGGCCGGGACAGCGGATGAAAAACTGTTTTTT. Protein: CASSLVAGTADEKLFF.

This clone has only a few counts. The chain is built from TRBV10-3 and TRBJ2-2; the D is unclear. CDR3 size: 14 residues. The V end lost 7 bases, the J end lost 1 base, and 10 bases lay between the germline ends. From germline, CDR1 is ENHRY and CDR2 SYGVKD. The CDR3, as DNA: TGTGCCATCACCGAGTGGGGGAACACCGGGGAGCTGTTTTTT. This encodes CAITEWGNTGELFF.

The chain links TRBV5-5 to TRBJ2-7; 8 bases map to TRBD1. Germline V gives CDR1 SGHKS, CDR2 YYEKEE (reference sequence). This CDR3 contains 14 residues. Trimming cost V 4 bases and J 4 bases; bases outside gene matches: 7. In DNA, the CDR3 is TGTGCCAGCAGCCACCGGGACAGGTTGTACGAGCAGTACTTC. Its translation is CASSHRDRLYEQYF.

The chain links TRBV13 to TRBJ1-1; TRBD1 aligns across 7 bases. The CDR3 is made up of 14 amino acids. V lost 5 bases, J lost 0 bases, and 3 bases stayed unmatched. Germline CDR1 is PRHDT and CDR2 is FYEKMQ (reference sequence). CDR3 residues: CASSLGQLNTEAFF. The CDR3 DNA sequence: TGTGCCAGCAGCCTGGGACAGCTGAACACTGAAGCTTTCTTT. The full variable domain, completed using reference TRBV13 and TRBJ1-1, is AAGVIQSPRHLIKEKRETATLKCYPIPRHDTVYWYQQGPGQDPQFLISFYEKMQSDKGSIPDRFSAQQFSDYHSELNMSSLELGDSALYFCASSLGQLNTEAFFGQGTRLTVV.